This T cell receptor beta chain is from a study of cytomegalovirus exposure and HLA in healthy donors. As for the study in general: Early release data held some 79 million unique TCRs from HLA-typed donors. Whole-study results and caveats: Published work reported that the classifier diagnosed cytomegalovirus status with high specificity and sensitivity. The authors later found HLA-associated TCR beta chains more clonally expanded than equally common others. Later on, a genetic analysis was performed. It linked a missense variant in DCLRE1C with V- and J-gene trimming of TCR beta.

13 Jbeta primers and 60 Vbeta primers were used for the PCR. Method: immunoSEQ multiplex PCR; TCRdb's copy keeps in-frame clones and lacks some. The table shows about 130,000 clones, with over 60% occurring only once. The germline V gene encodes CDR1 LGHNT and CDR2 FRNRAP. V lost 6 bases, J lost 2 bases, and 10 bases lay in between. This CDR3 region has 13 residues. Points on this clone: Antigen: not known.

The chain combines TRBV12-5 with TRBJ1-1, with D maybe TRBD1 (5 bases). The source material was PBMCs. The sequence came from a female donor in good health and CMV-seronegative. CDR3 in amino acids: CASGLQDNTEAFF. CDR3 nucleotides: TGTGCTAGTGGATTACAGGACAACACTGAAGCTTTCTTT.